The rows below give T cell receptor beta chains drawn from one sample of a study of shared clonotypes between healthy human individuals. Sequenced by immunoSEQ multiplex PCR; TCRdb stores in-frame clones only, minus some. The sample records some 2.1 million clones, approximately 95% being singletons. The sequencing sample was made of naive CD4+ T cells sorted from blood. The receptors originated from a man aged 18 to 35 in good health. CDR3s include the opening cysteine and the closing phenylalanine or tryptophan. Each record gives: clone size, D gene, V gene, J gene, CDR3 DNA, CDR3 protein. D genes are given only for firm matches. A clone size is listed for some rows: how often the clone was seen (once, few, many), or a class if it is expanded.

abundance: NA; d_gene: NA; v_gene: TRBV15; j_gene: TRBJ1-1; CDR3nt: TGTGCCACCAGCATGGAGAAGGCGGAGGCTTTCTTT; CDR3aa: CATSMEKAEAFF
abundance: NA; d_gene: NA; v_gene: TRBV2; j_gene: TRBJ2-1; CDR3nt: TGTGCCAGCAGTGCCGTCCGGGGCGGGGGCGATGAGCAGTTCTTC; CDR3aa: CASSAVRGGGDEQFF
abundance: NA; d_gene: TRBD1; v_gene: TRBV30; j_gene: TRBJ2-3; CDR3nt: TGTGCCTGGAGAGCCGGGACAGCAAGCACAGATACGCAGTATTTT; CDR3aa: CAWRAGTASTDTQYF
abundance: NA; d_gene: NA; v_gene: TRBV29-1; j_gene: TRBJ2-6; CDR3nt: TGCAGCGTTGAATTTTCCCAGGGGCGTGGGTCTGGGGCCAACGTCCTGACTTTC; CDR3aa: CSVEFSQGRGSGANVLTF
abundance: NA; d_gene: TRBD2; v_gene: TRBV6-4; j_gene: TRBJ2-1; CDR3nt: TGTGCCAGCAGTGCCCAGCGGGGGGGCCCCAATGAGCAGTTCTTC; CDR3aa: CASSAQRGGPNEQFF
abundance: NA; d_gene: TRBD1; v_gene: TRBV4-3; j_gene: TRBJ2-6; CDR3nt: TGCGCCAGCAGCCAAGTAGGACAGGGGGCGGCTGGGGCCAACGTCCTGACTTTC; CDR3aa: CASSQVGQGAAGANVLTF
abundance: NA; d_gene: NA; v_gene: TRBV11-2; j_gene: TRBJ2-5; CDR3nt: TGTGCCAGCAGCCCCATGGAAGAGACCCAGTACTTC; CDR3aa: CASSPMEETQYF
abundance: NA; d_gene: NA; v_gene: TRBV2; j_gene: TRBJ1-3; CDR3nt: TGTGCCAGCAGGGGAACGGGACTCAGCTCTGGAAACACCATATATTTT; CDR3aa: CASRGTGLSSGNTIYF
abundance: NA; d_gene: NA; v_gene: TRBV27; j_gene: TRBJ2-3; CDR3nt: TGTGCCAGCAGAACTAGGGGTAGCACAGATACGCAGTATTTT; CDR3aa: CASRTRGSTDTQYF
abundance: NA; d_gene: TRBD1; v_gene: TRBV9; j_gene: TRBJ2-2; CDR3nt: TGTGCCAGCAGCCTGAGGGGGACAGGGAACACCGGGGAGCTGTTTTTT; CDR3aa: CASSLRGTGNTGELFF
abundance: NA; d_gene: NA; v_gene: TRBV11-2; j_gene: TRBJ1-4; CDR3nt: TGTGCCAGCAGCCGGGGGGGGCAAACTAATGAAAAACTGTTTTTT; CDR3aa: CASSRGGQTNEKLFF
abundance: once; d_gene: TRBD2; v_gene: TRBV28; j_gene: TRBJ2-5; CDR3nt: TGTGCCAGCAGTACCCGACTAGCGGGGGTCGGGGAGACCCAGTACTTC; CDR3aa: CASSTRLAGVGETQYF
abundance: NA; d_gene: TRBD1; v_gene: TRBV18; j_gene: TRBJ2-5; CDR3nt: TGTGCCAGCTCACGGCTAGACAGGGGATCCCAGTACTTC; CDR3aa: CASSRLDRGSQYF
abundance: NA; d_gene: NA; v_gene: TRBV6-1; j_gene: TRBJ1-2; CDR3nt: TGTGCCAGCAGCGCCCCTTACAGGGAAGTTAGTGGCTACACCTTC; CDR3aa: CASSAPYREVSGYTF
abundance: NA; d_gene: NA; v_gene: TRBV2; j_gene: TRBJ2-2; CDR3nt: TGTGCCAGCAGGCTCAATACCGGGGAGCTGTTTTTT; CDR3aa: CASRLNTGELFF
abundance: NA; d_gene: TRBD1; v_gene: TRBV9; j_gene: TRBJ2-5; CDR3nt: TGTGCCAGCAGCGTGGGACAGACCCAAGAGACCCAGTACTTC; CDR3aa: CASSVGQTQETQYF
abundance: NA; d_gene: TRBD1; v_gene: TRBV10-3; j_gene: TRBJ1-5; CDR3nt: TGTGCCATCAGTGAGGCAGGGGGCTTTGACAATCAGCCCCAGCATTTT; CDR3aa: CAISEAGGFDNQPQHF
abundance: NA; d_gene: NA; v_gene: TRBV7-8; j_gene: TRBJ2-7; CDR3nt: TGTGCCAGCAGCTTAGCGTCCGTAGGAGGAACCCCCTACGAGCAGTACTTC; CDR3aa: CASSLASVGGTPYEQYF
abundance: NA; d_gene: NA; v_gene: TRBV20-1; j_gene: TRBJ2-3; CDR3nt: TGCAGTGCTACCATCACAGATACGCAGTATTTT; CDR3aa: CSATITDTQYF
abundance: NA; d_gene: TRBD1; v_gene: TRBV11-2; j_gene: TRBJ2-2; CDR3nt: TGTGCCAGCAGCCCAATAAAGACAGGGATTACCGGGGAGCTGTTTTTT; CDR3aa: CASSPIKTGITGELFF
abundance: NA; d_gene: TRBD1; v_gene: TRBV6-4; j_gene: TRBJ2-7; CDR3nt: TGTGCCGGCTCAACAGGGGCTTTATTCTACGAGCAGTACTTC; CDR3aa: CAGSTGALFYEQYF
abundance: few; d_gene: NA; v_gene: TRBV5-6; j_gene: TRBJ1-2; CDR3nt: TGTGCCAGCAGCTTGGTGGAGGGGGACTATGGCTACACCTTC; CDR3aa: CASSLVEGDYGYTF
abundance: NA; d_gene: TRBD1; v_gene: TRBV28; j_gene: TRBJ1-5; CDR3nt: TGTGCCAGCAGCTCCGGGACAGGGGGCATTCAGCCCCAGCATTTT; CDR3aa: CASSSGTGGIQPQHF
abundance: NA; d_gene: NA; v_gene: TRBV7-2; j_gene: TRBJ1-5; CDR3nt: TGTGCCAGCAGCTTAGGAGGTATTAGCAATCAGCCCCAGCATTTT; CDR3aa: CASSLGGISNQPQHF
abundance: NA; d_gene: TRBD2; v_gene: TRBV28; j_gene: TRBJ2-4; CDR3nt: TGTGCCAGCAAAGGACTAGCGGGGTCCAAAGCCAAAAACATTCAGTACTTC; CDR3aa: CASKGLAGSKAKNIQYF
abundance: NA; d_gene: NA; v_gene: TRBV28; j_gene: TRBJ1-1; CDR3nt: TGTGCCAGCAGTTTGATATCCGGGAACACTGAAGCTTTCTTT; CDR3aa: CASSLISGNTEAFF
abundance: NA; d_gene: TRBD1; v_gene: TRBV7-9; j_gene: TRBJ1-6; CDR3nt: TGTGCCAGCAGCTCCTCCGGGACAGGGATATATTCACCCCTCCACTTT; CDR3aa: CASSSSGTGIYSPLHF
abundance: NA; d_gene: NA; v_gene: TRBV9; j_gene: TRBJ2-1; CDR3nt: TGTGCCAGCAGCGCATACAGCAACTTAGAGCAGTTCTTC; CDR3aa: CASSAYSNLEQFF
abundance: NA; d_gene: TRBD2; v_gene: TRBV10-3; j_gene: TRBJ2-3; CDR3nt: TGTGCCATCAGTGGTACTAGCGGGAGAACCACAGATACGCAGTATTTT; CDR3aa: CAISGTSGRTTDTQYF
abundance: NA; d_gene: NA; v_gene: TRBV2; j_gene: TRBJ1-3; CDR3nt: TGTGCCAGCAGCCAGGAGTCTGGAAACACCATATATTTT; CDR3aa: CASSQESGNTIYF
abundance: few; d_gene: NA; v_gene: TRBV5-1; j_gene: TRBJ1-3; CDR3nt: TGCGCCAGCAGCTTGCTGGGAACTACGATAGCTGGAAACACCATATATTTT; CDR3aa: CASSLLGTTIAGNTIYF
abundance: once; d_gene: TRBD2; v_gene: TRBV9; j_gene: TRBJ2-3; CDR3nt: TGTGCCAGCAGCGTACGGGGTAGCGGGACAGATACGCAGTATTTT; CDR3aa: CASSVRGSGTDTQYF
abundance: NA; d_gene: NA; v_gene: TRBV7-9; j_gene: TRBJ2-7; CDR3nt: TGTGCCAGCAGCTTATATCATTTGGGGGCTATCTCCTACGAGCAGTACTTC; CDR3aa: CASSLYHLGAISYEQYF
abundance: NA; d_gene: NA; v_gene: TRBV6-1; j_gene: TRBJ2-1; CDR3nt: TGTGCCAGCAGTGAAGCGCTTGAGGAGCAGTTCTTC; CDR3aa: CASSEALEEQFF
abundance: NA; d_gene: NA; v_gene: TRBV4-1; j_gene: TRBJ1-2; CDR3nt: TGCGCCAGCAGCCAAGCACGGTATGGCTACACCTTC; CDR3aa: CASSQARYGYTF
abundance: NA; d_gene: NA; v_gene: TRBV9; j_gene: TRBJ2-2; CDR3nt: TGTGCCAGCAGCGTAACGGCGGCAGGGGCATACACCGGGGAGCTGTTTTTT; CDR3aa: CASSVTAAGAYTGELFF
abundance: NA; d_gene: NA; v_gene: TRBV19; j_gene: TRBJ1-5; CDR3nt: TGTGCCAGTAGTATCGGGCCAAAGGGGGAGAGCTATCAGCCCCAGCATTTT; CDR3aa: CASSIGPKGESYQPQHF
abundance: NA; d_gene: TRBD2; v_gene: TRBV7-8; j_gene: TRBJ2-2; CDR3nt: TGTGCCACCGGGAGGGTTAACACCGGGGAGCTGTTTTTT; CDR3aa: CATGRVNTGELFF
abundance: NA; d_gene: TRBD1; v_gene: TRBV7-2; j_gene: TRBJ2-2; CDR3nt: TGTGCCAGCAGCTTAGTATCCGGGACAGCCAACACCGGGGAGCTGTTTTTT; CDR3aa: CASSLVSGTANTGELFF
abundance: NA; d_gene: NA; v_gene: TRBV10-3; j_gene: TRBJ1-2; CDR3nt: TGTGCCATCAGTGAGTCGATGGTCGATGGCTACACCTTC; CDR3aa: CAISESMVDGYTF
abundance: NA; d_gene: NA; v_gene: TRBV10-3; j_gene: TRBJ1-2; CDR3nt: TGTGCCATCAGTGAGCCAGGGCGCGGCTACACCTTC; CDR3aa: CAISEPGRGYTF
abundance: once; d_gene: TRBD1; v_gene: TRBV19; j_gene: TRBJ1-2; CDR3nt: TGTGCCAGTAGTATATCCGGGACAGGGGGCTATGGCTACACCTTC; CDR3aa: CASSISGTGGYGYTF